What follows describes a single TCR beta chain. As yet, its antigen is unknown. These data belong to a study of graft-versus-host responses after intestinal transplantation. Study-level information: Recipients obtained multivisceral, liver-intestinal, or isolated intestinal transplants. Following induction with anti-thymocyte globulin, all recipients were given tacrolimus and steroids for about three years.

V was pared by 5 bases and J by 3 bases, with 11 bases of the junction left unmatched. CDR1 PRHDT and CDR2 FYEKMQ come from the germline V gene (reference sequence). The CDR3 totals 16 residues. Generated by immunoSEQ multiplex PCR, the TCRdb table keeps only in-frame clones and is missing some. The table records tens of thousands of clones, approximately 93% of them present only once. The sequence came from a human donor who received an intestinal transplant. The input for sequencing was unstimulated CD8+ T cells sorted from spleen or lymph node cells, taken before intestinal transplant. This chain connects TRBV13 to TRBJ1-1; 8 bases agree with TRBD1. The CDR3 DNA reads TGTGCCAGCAGCCTGACCGGGACAGGCGGGTACACTGAAGCTTTCTTT. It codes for CASSLTGTGGYTEAFF. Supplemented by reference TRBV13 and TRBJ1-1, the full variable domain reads AAGVIQSPRHLIKEKRETATLKCYPIPRHDTVYWYQQGPGQDPQFLISFYEKMQSDKGSIPDRFSAQQFSDYHSELNMSSLELGDSALYFCASSLTGTGGYTEAFFGQGTRLTVV.